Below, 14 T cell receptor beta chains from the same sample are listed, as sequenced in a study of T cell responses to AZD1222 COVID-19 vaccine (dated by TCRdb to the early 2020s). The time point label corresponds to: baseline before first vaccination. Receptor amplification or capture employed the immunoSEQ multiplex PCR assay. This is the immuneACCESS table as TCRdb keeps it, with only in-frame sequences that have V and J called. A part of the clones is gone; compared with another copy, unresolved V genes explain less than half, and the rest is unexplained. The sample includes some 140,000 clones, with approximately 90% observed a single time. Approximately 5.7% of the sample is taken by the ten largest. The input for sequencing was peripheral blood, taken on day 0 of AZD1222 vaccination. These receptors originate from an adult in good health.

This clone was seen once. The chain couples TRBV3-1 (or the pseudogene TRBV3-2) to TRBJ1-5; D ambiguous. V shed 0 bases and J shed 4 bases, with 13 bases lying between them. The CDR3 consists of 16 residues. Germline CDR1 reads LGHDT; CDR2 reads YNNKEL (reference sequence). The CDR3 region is CASSQDRPERNQPQHF. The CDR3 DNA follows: TGTGCCAGCAGCCAAGATCGTCCAGAGAGGAATCAGCCCCAGCATTTT.

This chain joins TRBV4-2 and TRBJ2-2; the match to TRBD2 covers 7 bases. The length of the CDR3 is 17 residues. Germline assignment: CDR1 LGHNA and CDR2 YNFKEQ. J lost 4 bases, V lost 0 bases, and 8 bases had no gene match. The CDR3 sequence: CASSQDGASGPTGELFF. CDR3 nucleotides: TGTGCCAGCAGCCAAGATGGCGCTAGCGGCCCCACCGGGGAGCTGTTTTTT.

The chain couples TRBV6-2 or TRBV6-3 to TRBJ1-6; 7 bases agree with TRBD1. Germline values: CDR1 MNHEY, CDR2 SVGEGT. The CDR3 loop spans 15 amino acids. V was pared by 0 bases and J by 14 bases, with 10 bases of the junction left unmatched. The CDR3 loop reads CASSYSGTAPRTLHF. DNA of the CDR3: TGTGCCAGCAGTTACTCCGGGACAGCTCCAAGAACCCTCCACTTT.

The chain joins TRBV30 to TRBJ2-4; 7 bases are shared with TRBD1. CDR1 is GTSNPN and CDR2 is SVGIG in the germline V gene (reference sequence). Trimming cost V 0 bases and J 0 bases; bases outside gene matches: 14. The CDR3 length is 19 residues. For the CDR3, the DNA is TGTGCCTGGAGTGTACTGGGACAGTGGGGCTCTCTAGCCAAAAACATTCAGTACTTC. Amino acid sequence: CAWSVLGQWGSLAKNIQYF.

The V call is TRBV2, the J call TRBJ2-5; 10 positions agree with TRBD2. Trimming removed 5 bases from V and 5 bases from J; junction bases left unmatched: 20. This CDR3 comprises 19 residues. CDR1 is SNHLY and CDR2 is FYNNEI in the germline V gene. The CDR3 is CASSHPTRTSGRLWETQYF. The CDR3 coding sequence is TGTGCCAGCAGTCACCCCACGAGGACTAGCGGCCGACTCTGGGAGACCCAGTACTTC.

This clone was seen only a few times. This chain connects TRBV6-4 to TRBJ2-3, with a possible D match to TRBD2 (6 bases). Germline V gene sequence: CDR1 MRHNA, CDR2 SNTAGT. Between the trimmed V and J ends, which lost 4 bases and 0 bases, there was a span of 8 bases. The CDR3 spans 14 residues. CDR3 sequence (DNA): TGTGCCAGCAGTGGCGGGACTAGCACAGATACGCAGTATTTT. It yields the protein CASSGGTSTDTQYF.

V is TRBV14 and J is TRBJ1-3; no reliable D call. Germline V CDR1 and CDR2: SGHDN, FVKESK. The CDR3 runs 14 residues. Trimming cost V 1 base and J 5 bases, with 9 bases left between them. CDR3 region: CASSQVGPRNTIYF. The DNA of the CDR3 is TGTGCCAGCAGCCAAGTTGGGCCGCGAAACACCATATATTTT.

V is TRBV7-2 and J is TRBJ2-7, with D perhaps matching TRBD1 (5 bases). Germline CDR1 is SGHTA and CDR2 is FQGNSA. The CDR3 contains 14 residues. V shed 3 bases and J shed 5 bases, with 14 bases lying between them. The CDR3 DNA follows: TGTGCCAGCAGCTTCAAGAGCCCCAGGGACGAGCAGTACTTC. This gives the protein CASSFKSPRDEQYF. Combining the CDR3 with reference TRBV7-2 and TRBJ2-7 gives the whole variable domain GAGVSQSPSNKVTEKGKDVELRCDPISGHTALYWYRQSLGQGLEFLIYFQGNSAPDKSGLPSDRFSAERTGGSVSTLTIQRTQQEDSAVYLCASSFKSPRDEQYFGPGTRLTVT.

The DNA of the CDR3 is TGTGCCAGCAGCTTTGCCTCGGGACTGATTCCCTACAATGAGCAGTTCTTC. Translated, it gives CASSFASGLIPYNEQFF. The chain employs TRBV12-1 and TRBJ2-1; TRBD2 is the table's D call, not checked against the DNA. TRBV12-1 is annotated as a pseudogene. The CDR3 extends over 17 amino acids.

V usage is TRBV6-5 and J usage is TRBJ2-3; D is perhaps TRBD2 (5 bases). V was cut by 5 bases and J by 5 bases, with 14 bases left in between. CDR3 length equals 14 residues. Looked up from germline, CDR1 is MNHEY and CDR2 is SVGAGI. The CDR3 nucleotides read TGTGCCAGCAGTAACCTGCGCCGGGGAGATACGCAGTATTTT. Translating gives CASSNLRRGDTQYF.

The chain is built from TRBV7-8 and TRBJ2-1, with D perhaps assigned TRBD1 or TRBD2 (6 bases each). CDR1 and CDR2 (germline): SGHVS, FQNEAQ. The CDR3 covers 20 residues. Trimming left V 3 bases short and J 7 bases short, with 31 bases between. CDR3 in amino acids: CASSLSFGQEGGSFLNEQFF. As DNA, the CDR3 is TGTGCCAGCAGCTTGTCTTTTGGACAAGAAGGGGGGAGTTTCTTGAATGAGCAGTTCTTC. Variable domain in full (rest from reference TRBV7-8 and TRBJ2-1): GAGVSQSPRYKVAKRGQDVALRCDPISGHVSLFWYQQALGQGPEFLTYFQNEAQLDKSGLPSDRFFAERPEGSVSTLKIQRTQQEDSAVYLCASSLSFGQEGGSFLNEQFFGPGTRLTVL.

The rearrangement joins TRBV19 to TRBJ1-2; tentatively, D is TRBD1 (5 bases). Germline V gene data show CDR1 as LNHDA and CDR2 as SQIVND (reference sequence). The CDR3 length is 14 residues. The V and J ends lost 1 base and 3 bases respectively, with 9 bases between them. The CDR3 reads CASSIGLGDYGYTF. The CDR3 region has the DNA TGTGCCAGTAGTATAGGTTTAGGGGACTATGGCTACACCTTC.

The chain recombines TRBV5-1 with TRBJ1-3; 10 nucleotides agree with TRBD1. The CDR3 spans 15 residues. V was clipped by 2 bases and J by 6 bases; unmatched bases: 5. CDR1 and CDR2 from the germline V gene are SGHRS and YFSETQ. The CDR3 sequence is CASSFTGTGANTIYF. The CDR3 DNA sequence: TGCGCCAGCAGCTTTACAGGGACAGGGGCAAACACCATATATTTT. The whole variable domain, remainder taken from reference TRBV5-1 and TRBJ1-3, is KAGVTQTPRYLIKTRGQQVTLSCSPISGHRSVSWYQQTPGQGLQFLFEYFSETQRNKGNFPGRFSGRQFSNSRSEMNVSTLELGDSALYLCASSFTGTGANTIYFGEGSWLTVV.

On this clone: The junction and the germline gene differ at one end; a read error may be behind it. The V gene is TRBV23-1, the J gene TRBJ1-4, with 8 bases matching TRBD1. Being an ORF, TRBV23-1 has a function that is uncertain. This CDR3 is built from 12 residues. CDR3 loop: CASRQGAKKLFF. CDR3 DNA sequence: TGCGCCAGCCGTCAGGGGGCCAAAAAACTGTTTTTT.